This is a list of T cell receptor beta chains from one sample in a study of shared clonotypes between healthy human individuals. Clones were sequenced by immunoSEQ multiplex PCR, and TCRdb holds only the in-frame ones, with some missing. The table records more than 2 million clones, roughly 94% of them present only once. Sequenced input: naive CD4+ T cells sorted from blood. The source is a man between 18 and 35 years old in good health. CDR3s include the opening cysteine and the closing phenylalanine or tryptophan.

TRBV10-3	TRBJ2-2	CAISESRNTGELFF
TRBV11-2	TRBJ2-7	CASSLDTAGTFYEQYF
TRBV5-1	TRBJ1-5	CASSLDVGNQPQHF
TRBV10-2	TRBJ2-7	CARGRGGEPSYEQYF
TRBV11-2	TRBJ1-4	CASSLDGTGSSHGEKLFF
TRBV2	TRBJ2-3	CASSEIYSTDTQYF
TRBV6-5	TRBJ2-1	CASSPREFSYNEQFF
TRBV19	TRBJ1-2	CASSIADGNYGYTF
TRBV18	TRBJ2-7	CASSPSFLRDGGQYF
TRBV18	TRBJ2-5	CASSPPTEPETQYF
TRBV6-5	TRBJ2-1	CASSYGLLSYNEQFF
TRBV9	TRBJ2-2	CASSVGYDGIANTGELFF
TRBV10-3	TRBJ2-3	CAISERSDGSKGTQYF
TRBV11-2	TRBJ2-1	CASSPLRQGSGNEQFF
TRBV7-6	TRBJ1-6	CASSFQQGYNSPLHF
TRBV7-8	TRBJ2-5	CASSSGQTQYF
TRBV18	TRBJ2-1	CASSSSGAVNEQFF
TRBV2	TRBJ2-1	CASRVIAGGGEFF
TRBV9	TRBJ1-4	CASSVEWGQGGREKLFF
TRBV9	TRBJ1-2	CASSVADRGYGYTF
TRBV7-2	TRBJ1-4	CASSRGFPEKLFF
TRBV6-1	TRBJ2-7	CASSGGTVNEQYF
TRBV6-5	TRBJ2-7	CASRLGTGGSYEQYF
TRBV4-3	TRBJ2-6	CASTKWPAGGESGANVLTF
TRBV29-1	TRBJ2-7	CSVLAVEQGSEQYF
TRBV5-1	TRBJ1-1	CASSLGEGNTEAFF
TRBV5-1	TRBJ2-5	CASSLAGSYQETQYF
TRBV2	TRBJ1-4	CASKNQGALTNEKLFF